This is a list of T cell receptor beta chains from one sample in a study of cytomegalovirus exposure and HLA in healthy donors. Produced via immunoSEQ multiplex PCR; TCRdb's table is partial and in-frame only. The sample data list some 130,000 clones. Sequencing used PBMCs. All receptors derive from a man aged 18 to 30 in good health and CMV-seronegative. Both conserved end residues are part of each CDR3. D genes are given only for firm matches.

J gene: TRBJ1-5; V gene: TRBV4-3; D gene: .; CDR3 protein: CASSQDLGGPSNQPQHF; CDR3 DNA: TGCGCCAGCAGCCAAGATCTCGGGGGGCCGAGCAATCAGCCCCAGCATTTT
J gene: TRBJ2-2; V gene: TRBV9; D gene: TRBD2; CDR3 protein: CASAPDAGRGDTGELFF; CDR3 DNA: TGTGCCAGCGCGCCCGATGCCGGACGGGGGGACACCGGGGAGCTGTTTTTT
J gene: TRBJ2-7; V gene: TRBV15; D gene: .; CDR3 protein: CATSSGGISHEQYF; CDR3 DNA: TGTGCCACCAGCTCCGGCGGGATCTCCCACGAGCAGTACTTC
J gene: TRBJ1-1; V gene: TRBV28; D gene: TRBD1; CDR3 protein: CASTSGQVTEAFF; CDR3 DNA: TGTGCCAGCACCTCGGGACAGGTGACTGAAGCTTTCTTT
J gene: TRBJ1-2; V gene: TRBV19; D gene: .; CDR3 protein: CASSIIGQWPDYGYTF; CDR3 DNA: TGTGCCAGTAGTATTATTGGACAGTGGCCTGACTATGGCTACACCTTC
J gene: TRBJ1-1; V gene: TRBV19; D gene: .; CDR3 protein: CASSGSLTMNTEAFF; CDR3 DNA: TGTGCCAGTAGTGGGTCCTTGACTATGAACACTGAAGCTTTCTTT
J gene: TRBJ2-1; V gene: TRBV28; D gene: TRBD2; CDR3 protein: CAAQVGGTFEQFF; CDR3 DNA: TGTGCCGCTCAAGTGGGGGGGACGTTTGAGCAGTTCTTC
J gene: TRBJ1-1; V gene: TRBV11-2; D gene: TRBD1; CDR3 protein: CATKTGGAGTEAFF; CDR3 DNA: TGTGCCACCAAGACAGGGGGCGCGGGAACTGAAGCTTTCTTT
J gene: TRBJ2-1; V gene: TRBV28; D gene: .; CDR3 protein: CASSFAGRFLDEQFF; CDR3 DNA: TGTGCCAGCAGTTTCGCGGGAAGGTTTCTTGATGAGCAGTTCTTC
J gene: TRBJ1-5; V gene: TRBV2; D gene: .; CDR3 protein: CASTPDGGTAQHF; CDR3 DNA: TGTGCCAGCACCCCGGACGGGGGAACGGCCCAGCATTTT
J gene: TRBJ2-5; V gene: TRBV18; D gene: TRBD2; CDR3 protein: CASSSRLAAKETQYF; CDR3 DNA: TGTGCCAGCTCATCCCGACTAGCGGCAAAAGAGACCCAGTACTTC
J gene: TRBJ2-3; V gene: TRBV27; D gene: .; CDR3 protein: CASSLLLTDTQYF; CDR3 DNA: TGTGCCAGCAGTTTACTGTTAACAGATACGCAGTATTTT
J gene: TRBJ1-6; V gene: TRBV28; D gene: .; CDR3 protein: CASSFRAGSPF; CDR3 DNA: TGTGCCAGCAGTTTCAGGGCAGGGTCGCCCTTT
J gene: TRBJ2-7; V gene: TRBV28; D gene: TRBD1; CDR3 protein: CASWDREAEQYF; CDR3 DNA: TGTGCCAGCTGGGACAGGGAGGCCGAGCAGTACTTC
J gene: TRBJ1-5; V gene: TRBV28; D gene: TRBD1; CDR3 protein: CASSPRLGGDQPQHF; CDR3 DNA: TGTGCCAGCAGCCCCCGTCTAGGGGGCGATCAGCCCCAGCATTTT
J gene: TRBJ1-1; V gene: TRBV30; D gene: TRBD1; CDR3 protein: CAWSVRAGGTEAFF; CDR3 DNA: TGTGCCTGGAGTGTACGGGCAGGGGGCACTGAAGCTTTCTTT
J gene: TRBJ1-6; V gene: TRBV7-2; D gene: TRBD1; CDR3 protein: CASSAGTENSPLHF; CDR3 DNA: TGTGCCAGCAGCGCCGGGACAGAAAACTCACCCCTCCACTTT
J gene: TRBJ1-3; V gene: TRBV5-1; D gene: TRBD1; CDR3 protein: CASSPGQSGSTIYF; CDR3 DNA: TGCGCCAGCAGCCCGGGACAGTCTGGAAGCACCATATATTTT
J gene: TRBJ1-6; V gene: TRBV30; D gene: .; CDR3 protein: CAWSPFQGFNSPLHF; CDR3 DNA: TGTGCCTGGAGTCCCTTTCAGGGGTTCAATTCACCCCTCCACTTT
J gene: TRBJ2-5; V gene: TRBV7-3; D gene: TRBD1; CDR3 protein: CASSSDRGSETQYF; CDR3 DNA: TGTGCCAGCAGCTCCGACAGGGGAAGCGAGACCCAGTACTTC
J gene: TRBJ2-7; V gene: TRBV28; D gene: .; CDR3 protein: CASSATQGWRYEQYF; CDR3 DNA: TGTGCCAGCAGTGCAACCCAGGGGTGGCGCTACGAGCAGTACTTC
J gene: TRBJ1-2; V gene: TRBV28; D gene: .; CDR3 protein: CASRFPSLNYGYTF; CDR3 DNA: TGTGCCAGCAGATTCCCCTCACTTAACTATGGCTACACCTTC
J gene: TRBJ1-2; V gene: TRBV29-1; D gene: .; CDR3 protein: CSVLEGGLAGGYTF; CDR3 DNA: TGCAGCGTCCTGGAGGGGGGGCTAGCGGGGGGCTACACCTTC
J gene: TRBJ2-7; V gene: TRBV7-2; D gene: TRBD1; CDR3 protein: CASSARTGGFREQYF; CDR3 DNA: TGTGCCAGCAGCGCTAGGACAGGGGGCTTTCGCGAGCAGTACTTC
J gene: TRBJ2-7; V gene: TRBV4-1; D gene: .; CDR3 protein: CASSQELWGRADF; CDR3 DNA: TGCGCCAGCAGCCAAGAACTTTGGGGGCGCGCTGACTTC
J gene: TRBJ2-7; V gene: TRBV6-1; D gene: .; CDR3 protein: CASSGSYEQYF; CDR3 DNA: TGTGCCAGCAGTGGGAGCTACGAGCAGTACTTC
J gene: TRBJ1-1; V gene: TRBV7-3; D gene: TRBD1; CDR3 protein: CASSRHPGQGVNTEAFF; CDR3 DNA: TGTGCCAGCAGCCGCCATCCGGGACAGGGCGTGAACACTGAAGCTTTCTTT
J gene: TRBJ1-5; V gene: TRBV9; D gene: .; CDR3 protein: CASSVAGDNQPQHF; CDR3 DNA: TGTGCCAGCAGCGTAGCAGGGGACAATCAGCCCCAGCATTTT
J gene: TRBJ2-5; V gene: TRBV5-1; D gene: TRBD2; CDR3 protein: CASGTSGRLQETQYF; CDR3 DNA: TGCGCCAGCGGGACTAGCGGGAGGCTCCAAGAGACCCAGTACTTC
J gene: TRBJ2-7; V gene: TRBV7-2; D gene: .; CDR3 protein: CASSLDGAGYEQYF; CDR3 DNA: TGTGCCAGCAGCTTAGATGGAGCCGGCTACGAGCAGTACTTC
J gene: TRBJ1-1; V gene: TRBV25-1; D gene: TRBD1; CDR3 protein: CASGNRGVSEAFF; CDR3 DNA: TGTGCCAGCGGCAACAGGGGGGTCTCTGAAGCTTTCTTT
J gene: TRBJ2-7; V gene: TRBV30; D gene: TRBD1; CDR3 protein: CAWEAGQGKHEQYF; CDR3 DNA: TGTGCCTGGGAGGCGGGACAGGGAAAACACGAGCAGTACTTC
J gene: TRBJ2-7; V gene: TRBV19; D gene: .; CDR3 protein: CASSMEIRSSYEQYF; CDR3 DNA: TGTGCCAGTAGTATGGAGATAAGGAGCTCCTACGAGCAGTACTTC
J gene: TRBJ1-1; V gene: TRBV7-9; D gene: .; CDR3 protein: CASSQAGYRNTEAFF; CDR3 DNA: TGTGCCAGCTCCCAGGCGGGCTATCGGAACACTGAAGCTTTCTTT
J gene: TRBJ1-1; V gene: TRBV9; D gene: .; CDR3 protein: CASSPGWSARPSEAFF; CDR3 DNA: TGTGCCAGCAGCCCCGGTTGGAGCGCCCGGCCCTCTGAAGCTTTCTTT
J gene: TRBJ1-5; V gene: TRBV5-6; D gene: .; CDR3 protein: CASSFRGGDQPQHF; CDR3 DNA: TGTGCCAGCAGCTTCAGGGGAGGGGATCAGCCCCAGCATTTT
J gene: TRBJ2-7; V gene: TRBV27; D gene: .; CDR3 protein: CASSSETGRRYEQYF; CDR3 DNA: TGTGCCAGCAGTTCGGAGACAGGAAGGAGGTACGAGCAGTACTTC
J gene: TRBJ1-5; V gene: TRBV9; D gene: .; CDR3 protein: CASSNGDSNQPQHF; CDR3 DNA: TGTGCCAGCAGCAACGGGGATAGCAATCAGCCCCAGCATTTT
J gene: TRBJ2-7; V gene: TRBV28; D gene: .; CDR3 protein: CASSWSFYEQYF; CDR3 DNA: TGTGCCAGCAGCTGGAGCTTCTACGAGCAGTACTTC
J gene: TRBJ2-5; V gene: TRBV6-1; D gene: TRBD2; CDR3 protein: CASSESAPGLAVDTYF; CDR3 DNA: TGTGCCAGCAGTGAAAGCGCACCGGGACTAGCGGTTGATACGTACTTC
J gene: TRBJ2-1; V gene: TRBV28; D gene: TRBD2; CDR3 protein: CASRFSGRMDEQFF; CDR3 DNA: TGTGCCAGCAGATTTAGCGGGAGGATGGATGAGCAGTTCTTC
J gene: TRBJ2-7; V gene: TRBV30; D gene: .; CDR3 protein: CAWRDLKSSYEQYF; CDR3 DNA: TGTGCCTGGAGAGATTTAAAGAGCTCCTACGAGCAGTACTTC
J gene: TRBJ2-5; V gene: TRBV30; D gene: .; CDR3 protein: CAWSVVGVGTQYF; CDR3 DNA: TGTGCCTGGAGTGTTGTAGGGGTGGGGACCCAGTACTTC
J gene: TRBJ2-5; V gene: TRBV29-1; D gene: .; CDR3 protein: CSVDRFQETQYF; CDR3 DNA: TGCAGCGTCGACAGATTCCAAGAGACCCAGTACTTC
J gene: TRBJ2-1; V gene: TRBV5-4; D gene: TRBD2; CDR3 protein: CASSMGSGGPLLYNEQFF; CDR3 DNA: TGTGCCAGCAGTATGGGTAGCGGGGGCCCCCTTCTCTACAATGAGCAGTTCTTC
J gene: TRBJ1-1; V gene: TRBV15; D gene: TRBD1; CDR3 protein: CATSRGQGFSTEAFF; CDR3 DNA: TGTGCCACCAGCAGGGGACAGGGCTTTAGCACTGAAGCTTTCTTT
J gene: TRBJ2-1; V gene: TRBV11-2; D gene: .; CDR3 protein: CASSLTRGGVGQFF; CDR3 DNA: TGTGCCAGCAGTCTAACTAGGGGAGGAGTGGGGCAGTTCTTC
J gene: TRBJ2-3; V gene: TRBV5-1; D gene: .; CDR3 protein: CASREGEIDTQYF; CDR3 DNA: TGCGCCAGCAGAGAGGGTGAAATAGATACGCAGTATTTT
J gene: TRBJ2-7; V gene: TRBV10-1; D gene: .; CDR3 protein: CASSESRTVRFGDEQYF; CDR3 DNA: TGCGCCAGCAGTGAGTCGAGGACAGTAAGGTTTGGGGACGAGCAGTACTTC